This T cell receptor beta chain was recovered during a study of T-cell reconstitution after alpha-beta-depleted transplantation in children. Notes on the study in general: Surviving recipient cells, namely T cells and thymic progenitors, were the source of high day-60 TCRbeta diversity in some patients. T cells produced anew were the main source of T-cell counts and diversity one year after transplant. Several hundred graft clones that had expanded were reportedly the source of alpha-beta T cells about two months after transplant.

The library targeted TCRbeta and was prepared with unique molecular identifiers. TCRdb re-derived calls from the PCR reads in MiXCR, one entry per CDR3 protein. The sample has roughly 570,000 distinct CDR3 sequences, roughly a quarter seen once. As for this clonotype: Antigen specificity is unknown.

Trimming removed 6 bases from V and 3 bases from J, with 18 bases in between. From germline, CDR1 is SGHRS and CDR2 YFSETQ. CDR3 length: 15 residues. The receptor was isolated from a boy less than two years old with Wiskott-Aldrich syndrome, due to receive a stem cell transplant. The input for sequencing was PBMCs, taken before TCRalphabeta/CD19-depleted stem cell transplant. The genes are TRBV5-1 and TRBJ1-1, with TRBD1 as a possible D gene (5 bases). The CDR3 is CASTRWGVRDTEAFF. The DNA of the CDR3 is TGCGCCAGCACCCGATGGGGGGTTAGAGACACTGAAGCTTTCTTT.